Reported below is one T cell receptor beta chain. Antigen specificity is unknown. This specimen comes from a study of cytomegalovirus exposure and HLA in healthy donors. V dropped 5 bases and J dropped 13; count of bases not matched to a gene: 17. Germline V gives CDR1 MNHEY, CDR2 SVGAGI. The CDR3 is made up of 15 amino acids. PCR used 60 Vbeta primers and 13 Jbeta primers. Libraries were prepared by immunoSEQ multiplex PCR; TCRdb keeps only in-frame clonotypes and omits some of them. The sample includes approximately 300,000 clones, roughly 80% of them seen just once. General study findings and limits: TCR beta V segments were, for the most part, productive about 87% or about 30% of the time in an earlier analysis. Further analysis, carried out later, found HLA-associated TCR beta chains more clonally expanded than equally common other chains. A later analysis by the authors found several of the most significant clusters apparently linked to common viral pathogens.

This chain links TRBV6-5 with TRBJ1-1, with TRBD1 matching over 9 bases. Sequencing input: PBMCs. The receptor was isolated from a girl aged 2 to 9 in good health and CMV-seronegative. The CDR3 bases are TGTGCCAGCAGTCACGGGACAGGGCGAAACCGAGAGGTTTTCTTT. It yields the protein CASSHGTGRNREVFF.